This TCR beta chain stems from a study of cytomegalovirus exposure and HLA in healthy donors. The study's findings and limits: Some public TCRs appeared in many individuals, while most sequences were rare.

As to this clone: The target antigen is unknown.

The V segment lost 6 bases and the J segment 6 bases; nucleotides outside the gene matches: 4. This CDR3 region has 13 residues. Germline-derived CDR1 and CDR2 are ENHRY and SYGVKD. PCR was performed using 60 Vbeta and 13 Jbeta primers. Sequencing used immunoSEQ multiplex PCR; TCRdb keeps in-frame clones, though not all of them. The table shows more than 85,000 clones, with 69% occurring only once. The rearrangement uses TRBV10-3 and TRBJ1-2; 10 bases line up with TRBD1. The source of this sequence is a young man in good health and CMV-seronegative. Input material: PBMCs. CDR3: CAISTGTGDGYTF. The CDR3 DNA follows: TGTGCCATCAGCACCGGGACAGGGGATGGCTACACCTTC.